The entry that follows covers one T cell receptor beta chain sequence. Antigen unknown. The sample is drawn from a study of cytomegalovirus exposure and HLA in healthy donors. The PCR employed 60 Vbeta primers together with 13 Jbeta primers. Sequencing was performed with immunoSEQ multiplex PCR; in TCRdb, only in-frame clones are kept and a portion is missing. Altogether tens of thousands of clones are present, more than 70% being singletons, with the ten largest covering around 9.7%. The study's findings and limits: Later on, an analysis showed TCR association rates differing by HLA locus, with DRB1 the most and HLA-C the fewest. There was a cluster of highly shared sequence variants that was likely a sequencing artifact.

From germline, CDR1 is MDHEN and CDR2 SYDVKM. Trimming took off 7 bases at V and 5 bases at J, with 8 bases between the two ends. The CDR3 loop spans 12 amino acids. This TCR derives from a man aged 35-49 years in good health and CMV-seronegative. V is TRBV28 and J is TRBJ1-4, with a tentative D call TRBD1 (6 bases). Input material: PBMCs. This CDR3 reads CASTTGNEKLFF. For the CDR3, the DNA is TGTGCCAGCACTACAGGGAATGAAAAACTGTTTTTT.